The sequence of this T cell receptor beta chain was determined in a study of control samples from healthy donors and cancer patients (dated by TCRdb to 2018 to 2021). Worth noting for this clone: Its cognate antigen has yet to be identified. It has no much larger one-base neighbor in the sample; base qualities were not kept.

Receptor amplification or capture employed the immunoSEQ multiplex PCR assay. In its TCRdb copy, this immuneACCESS table keeps in-frame sequences only and misses some clones. Where compared with another copy, unresolved V genes explain less than half of these, and the others have no known cause. The sample records about 130,000 clones, around 90% of which are singletons. 2% to 3% of the sample is held by the ten biggest clonotypes. The germline ends are 11 bases apart after V is trimmed by 1 base and J by 1 base. The germline V gene specifies KGHDR as CDR1 and SFDVKD as CDR2. There are 16 amino acids in the CDR3, from cysteine to phenylalanine inclusive. Left in the record is the CDR3 DNA by itself, 48 bases read in frame from the first base.

The rearrangement joined TRBV24-1 to TRBJ2-3, with TRBD1 perhaps the D gene, on 6 matching bases. The sequence was collected from a man aged 18-30 years in good health. Sequenced: blood. The CDR3 protein: CATSDFQQGGTDTQYF. The nucleotide sequence reads as follows: TGTGCCACCAGTGATTTTCAACAGGGAGGCACAGATACGCAGTATTTT.